Shown below are 24 T cell receptor beta chains from a single sample sequenced in a study of blood T cell repertoires in COVID-19. Produced via immunoSEQ multiplex PCR; TCRdb's table is partial and in-frame only. The data show some 290,000 clones, roughly 89% seen once. Sequenced input: peripheral blood. The receptors shown here come from a woman younger than 45 with COVID-19, enrolled during active disease.

In its sample, this clone was seen once. This chain links TRBV4-2 with TRBJ2-2, with TRBD2 as a possible D gene (6 bases). This CDR3 comprises 15 residues. Trimming stripped 1 base from V and 4 bases from J, with 10 bases between. Germline assignment: CDR1 LGHNA and CDR2 YNFKEQ. DNA for the CDR3: TGTGCCAGCAGCCAAGGGGGAGGAGCCACCGGGGAGCTGTTTTTT. Translated: CASSQGGGATGELFF.

The chain has TRBV7-9 and TRBJ2-1; D unresolved. The CDR3 runs 14 residues. V lost 1 base to trimming and J lost 4 bases, with 8 bases between them. The V gene's germline CDR1 is SEHNR and CDR2 FQNEAQ (reference sequence). This chain's CDR3 is CASSLDVLYNEQFF. CDR3 coding DNA: TGTGCCAGCAGCTTAGATGTCTTGTACAATGAGCAGTTCTTC.

This chain uses TRBV21-1 with TRBJ1-2. TRBV21-1 is a recognized pseudogene. This CDR3 is 16 amino acids long. In DNA, the CDR3 is TGTGCCAGCAGCAAAAGGCATGGGGGCGGGGGAGAGGGCTACACCTTC. Translating gives CASSKRHGGGGEGYTF.

This chain connects TRBV18 to TRBJ1-2; D is undetermined. This CDR3 region has 14 residues. V was trimmed by 2 bases and J by 8 bases, leaving 15 bases between them. The germline V gene has CDR1 KGHSH and CDR2 LQKENI. CDR3 loop: CASSPYETPNGYTF. The CDR3 DNA follows: TGTGCCAGCTCACCATATGAGACACCCAACGGCTACACCTTC.

The chain joins TRBV11-1 to TRBJ2-1; D gene ambiguous. CDR1 is SGHAT and CDR2 is FQDESV in the germline V gene (reference sequence). The CDR3 totals 13 residues. V was trimmed by 2 bases and J by 5 bases, leaving 7 bases between them. The CDR3 coding sequence is TGTGCCAGCAGCTTATCTACGAACAATGAGCAGTTCTTC. It is translated as CASSLSTNNEQFF.

V is TRBV2 and J is TRBJ2-7; 9 nucleotides agree with TRBD1. V lost 5 bases, J lost 5 bases, and 4 bases stayed unmatched. CDR1 is SNHLY and CDR2 is FYNNEI in the germline V gene. The CDR3 consists of 13 residues. The CDR3 is CASSRTGAHEQYF. CDR3 nucleotide sequence: TGTGCCAGCAGTAGGACAGGGGCCCACGAGCAGTACTTC. The full variable domain, in which reference TRBV2 and TRBJ2-7 provide the parts outside the CDR3, is EPEVTQTPSHQVTQMGQEVILRCVPISNHLYFYWYRQILGQKVEFLVSFYNNEISEKSEIFDDQFSVERPDGSNFTLKIRSTKLEDSAMYFCASSRTGAHEQYFGPGTRLTVT.

The rearrangement joins TRBV14 to TRBJ2-1; no reliable D call. The CDR3 length is 17 residues. Trimming took 3 bases from V and 5 from J, leaving 20 bases between them. Germline V gene lookup returns CDR1 SGHDN and CDR2 FVKESK. The CDR3 bases are TGTGCCAGCAGCCATCTAAGAGGCTTCGGCATTCACAATGAGCAGTTCTTC. It is translated as CASSHLRGFGIHNEQFF.

The J gene is TRBJ2-7, the V gene TRBV3-1 (or the pseudogene TRBV3-2), with TRBD2 as a possible D gene (6 bases). This CDR3 is built from 15 residues. Looked up from germline, CDR1 is LGHDT and CDR2 is YNNKEL (reference sequence). Trimming cost V 0 bases and J 0 bases, with 9 bases left between them. CDR3 DNA: TGTGCCAGCAGCCAAGAATACGGGGGCTCCTACGAGCAGTACTTC. Translation gives CASSQEYGGSYEQYF.

The V gene is TRBV3-1 (or the pseudogene TRBV3-2), the J gene TRBJ2-7, with 7 nucleotides matching TRBD2. Trimming at V came to 5 bases and at J to 7 bases, leaving 14 bases not matched to a gene. Germline values: CDR1 LGHDT, CDR2 YNNKEL (reference sequence). The CDR3 sequence is 15 residues long. The CDR3 is CASSSGTTALLEQYF. CDR3 bases: TGTGCCAGCAGCTCCGGGACTACAGCCTTGTTGGAGCAGTACTTC.

J is TRBJ2-1 and V is TRBV15; D perhaps matches TRBD2 (6 bases). The germline V and J ends were trimmed by 8 bases and 8 bases, with 19 bases remaining between them. The CDR3 spans 14 residues. CDR1 is LNHNV, CDR2 YYDKDF, per germline (reference sequence). The CDR3: CATGAGTGRYEQFF. CDR3 DNA: TGTGCCACCGGAGCCGGGACTGGGCGGTATGAGCAGTTCTTC.

The V call is TRBV10-3, the J call TRBJ2-1; TRBD1 is a possible D gene (5 bases). CDR3 length: 16 residues. CDR1 is ENHRY, CDR2 SYGVKD, per germline. V lost 6 bases to trimming and J lost 0 bases, with 15 bases between them. CDR3 DNA sequence: TGTGCCATCAGCTCGACAGAAACATTCTCCTACAATGAGCAGTTCTTC. Its translation: CAISSTETFSYNEQFF.

The chain carries TRBV6-5 and TRBJ2-2; tentative D call: TRBD2 (6 bases). The CDR3 has 15 residues. Germline CDR1 MNHEY, CDR2 SVGAGI. Trimming removed 5 bases from V and 4 bases from J, with 14 bases in between. The DNA for the CDR3 is TGTGCCAGCAGTCCCGGGTGGGAGGTCACCGGGGAGCTGTTTTTT. Translation gives CASSPGWEVTGELFF.

This chain uses TRBV9 with TRBJ2-5; D is uncertain. CDR1 SGDLS and CDR2 YYNGEE come from the germline V gene. CDR3 size: 15 residues. The ends were cut back, 0 bases at V and 7 bases at J, with 16 bases in the middle. CDR3 nucleotide sequence: TGTGCCAGCAGCGTAGGAGGCTTATCCCAAAGGACCCAGTACTTC. Its protein product is CASSVGGLSQRTQYF.

The chain links TRBV11-2 to TRBJ2-3, with 8 bases fitting TRBD1. Trimming removed 7 bases from V and 3 bases from J; junction bases left unmatched: 3. The CDR3 loop spans 13 amino acids. Germline CDR1 SGHAT, CDR2 FQNNGV. Written as DNA, the CDR3 is TGTGCCAGCACAGGGGGCCGTACAGATACGCAGTATTTT. It codes for CASTGGRTDTQYF.

This clone was observed a handful of times. CDR3 amino acids: CAISERDRGDEKLFF. CDR3 in DNA: TGTGCCATCAGTGAAAGAGACAGGGGAGATGAAAAACTGTTTTTT. The chain links TRBV10-3 to TRBJ1-4, with TRBD1 identical over 8 bases. Trimming at V came to 3 bases and at J to 6 bases, leaving 6 bases not matched to a gene. In germline, CDR1 is ENHRY, CDR2 SYGVKD. This CDR3 is built from 15 residues.

This rearrangement joins TRBV6-5 to TRBJ1-2; tentatively, D is TRBD1 (5 bases). Germline values: CDR1 MNHEY, CDR2 SVGAGI. The CDR3 runs to 11 residues. Trimming pared 7 bases from V and 10 bases from J, leaving 13 bases between. The CDR3: CASIYTGDYTF. The CDR3 nucleotides are TGTGCCAGCATATACACGGGGGACTACACCTTC.

The V call is TRBV5-6, the J call TRBJ1-4, with D hard to call. V was shortened by 3 bases and J by 0 bases, with 9 bases between the two germline ends. This CDR3 is 15 amino acids long. In germline, CDR1 is SGHDT, CDR2 YYEEEE. The CDR3 DNA reads TGTGCCAGCAGCTCCGGCGGGGCAACTAATGAAAAACTGTTTTTT. Translation gives CASSSGGATNEKLFF.

CDR3 loop: CSVRQDSNQPQHF. Written as DNA, the CDR3 is TGCAGCGTTCGCCAGGATAGCAATCAGCCCCAGCATTTT. The gene calls are TRBV29-1 and TRBJ1-5, with unresolved D. The ends were cut back, 5 bases at V and 0 bases at J, with 8 bases in the middle. The CDR3 contains 13 residues. Per germline, CDR1 SQVTM and CDR2 ANQGSEA.

The chain joins TRBV29-1 to TRBJ2-2; 8 positions match TRBD1. Germline CDR1 is SQVTM and CDR2 is ANQGSEA. The CDR3 runs to 14 residues. V lost 4 bases to trimming and J lost 5 bases; unmatched junction nucleotides: 6. CDR3 coding DNA: TGCAGCGTTGCAGGGGGCGCGGGGACCGGGGAGCTGTTTTTT. Translation: CSVAGGAGTGELFF.

The genes are TRBV5-8 and TRBJ2-2; 7 nucleotides agree with TRBD1. The junction had 13 bases not matched to a gene; V was cut back by 3 bases and J by 2 bases. The length of the CDR3 is 18 residues. In germline, CDR1 is SGHTS, CDR2 YDEGEE. CDR3: CASSSRIRDSRNTGELFF. The CDR3 region has the DNA TGTGCCAGCAGCTCCCGTATCAGGGACAGCAGAAACACCGGGGAGCTGTTTTTT.

The chain uses TRBV6-5 and TRBJ1-2, with no clear D. The CDR3 extends over 13 amino acids. V lost 0 bases and J lost 5, with 7 bases in between. The V gene's germline CDR1 is MNHEY and CDR2 SVGAGI. The CDR3 protein is CASSYSARYGYTF. The CDR3 coding sequence is TGTGCCAGCAGTTACTCGGCCCGATATGGCTACACCTTC.

The rearrangement joins TRBV2 to TRBJ2-1; 9 bases map to TRBD2. There are 15 residues in the CDR3. Germline V gives CDR1 SNHLY, CDR2 FYNNEI. With V trimmed by 6 bases and J by 10 bases, 13 bases remained unmatched. The DNA for the CDR3 is TGTGCCAGCAGGGAGCGGGGGGCCTTCAGAGGGGAGCAGTTCTTC. Translating gives CASRERGAFRGEQFF. Supplemented by reference TRBV2 and TRBJ2-1, the full variable domain reads EPEVTQTPSHQVTQMGQEVILRCVPISNHLYFYWYRQILGQKVEFLVSFYNNEISEKSEIFDDQFSVERPDGSNFTLKIRSTKLEDSAMYFCASRERGAFRGEQFFGPGTRLTVL.

The chain combines TRBV5-4 with TRBJ2-3; a possible D gene is TRBD1 (6 bases). The length of the CDR3 is 16 residues. CDR1 is SGHNT and CDR2 is YYREEE in the germline V gene (reference sequence). Trimming pared 4 bases from V and 0 bases from J, leaving 15 bases between. CDR3 DNA sequence: TGTGCCAGCAGCCCAGGACAGTTTTCTAGCACAGATACGCAGTATTTT. Translating it yields CASSPGQFSSTDTQYF.

The rearrangement uses TRBV10-1 and TRBJ1-2; D uncertain. The CDR3 is 13 amino acids. Looked up from germline, CDR1 is WNHNN and CDR2 is SYGVQD (reference sequence). With 3 bases removed from V and 8 bases from J, the gap between germline ends came to 13 bases. CDR3 in DNA: TGCGCCAGCAGTGATAGGACTGTCGACGGCTACACCTTC. It translates to CASSDRTVDGYTF.